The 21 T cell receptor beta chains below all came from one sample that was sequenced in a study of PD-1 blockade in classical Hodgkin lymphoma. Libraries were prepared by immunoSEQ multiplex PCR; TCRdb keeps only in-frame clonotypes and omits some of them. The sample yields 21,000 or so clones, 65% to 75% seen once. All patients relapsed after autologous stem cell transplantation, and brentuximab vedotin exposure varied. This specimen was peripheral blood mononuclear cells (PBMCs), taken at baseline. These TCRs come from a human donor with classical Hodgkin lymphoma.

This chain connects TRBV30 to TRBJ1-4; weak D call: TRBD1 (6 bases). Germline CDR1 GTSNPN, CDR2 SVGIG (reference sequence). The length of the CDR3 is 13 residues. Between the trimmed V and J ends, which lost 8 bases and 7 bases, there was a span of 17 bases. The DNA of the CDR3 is TGTGCCGGGGGCCGGGACCCAGGTGAAAAACTGTTTTTT. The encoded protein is CAGGRDPGEKLFF.

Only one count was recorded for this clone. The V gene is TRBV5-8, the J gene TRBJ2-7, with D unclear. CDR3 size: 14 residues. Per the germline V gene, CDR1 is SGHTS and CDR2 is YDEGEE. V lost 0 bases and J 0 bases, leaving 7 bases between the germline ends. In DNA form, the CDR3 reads TGTGCCAGCAGCTTGGGCTCTAGCTCCTACGAGCAGTACTTC. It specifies CASSLGSSSYEQYF. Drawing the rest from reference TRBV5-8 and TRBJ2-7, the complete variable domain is EAGVTQSPTHLIKTRGQQATLRCSPISGHTSVYWYQQALGLGLQFLLWYDEGEERNRGNFPPRFSGRQFPNYSSELNVNALELEDSALYLCASSLGSSSYEQYFGPGTRLTVT.

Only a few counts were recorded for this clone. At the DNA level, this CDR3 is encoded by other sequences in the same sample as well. In DNA form, the CDR3 reads TGTGCCTGGAGACCGAGGGGTAGGACCTACAATGAGCAGTTCTTC. The encoded protein is CAWRPRGRTYNEQFF. The chain joins TRBV30 to TRBJ2-1; possibly TRBD1 or TRBD2 for D (5 bases each). Trimming left V 3 bases short and J 2 bases short, with 14 bases between. This CDR3 spans 15 amino acids. Germline-derived CDR1 and CDR2 are GTSNPN and SVGIG (reference sequence).

The DNA for the CDR3 is TGTGCCTGGAGTGTACGGGGGCCCACAGATACGCAGTATTTT. Protein sequence: CAWSVRGPTDTQYF. The chain has TRBV30 and TRBJ2-3; D possibly uses TRBD1 or TRBD2 (6 bases each). Trimming pared 0 bases from V and 2 bases from J, leaving 9 bases between. The CDR3 is 14 amino acids. CDR1 is GTSNPN and CDR2 is SVGIG in the germline V gene (reference sequence).

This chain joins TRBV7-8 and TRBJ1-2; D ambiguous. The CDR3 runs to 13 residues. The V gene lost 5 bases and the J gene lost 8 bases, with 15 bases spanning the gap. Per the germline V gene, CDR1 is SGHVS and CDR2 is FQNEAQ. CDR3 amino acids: CASSLGLEMGYTF. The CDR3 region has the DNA TGTGCCAGCAGCCTTGGACTGGAGATGGGCTACACCTTC.

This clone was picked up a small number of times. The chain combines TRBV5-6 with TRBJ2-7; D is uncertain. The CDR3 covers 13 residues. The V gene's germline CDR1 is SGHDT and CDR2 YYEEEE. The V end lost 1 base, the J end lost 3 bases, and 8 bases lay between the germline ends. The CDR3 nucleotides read TGTGCCAGCAGCTTGCCATATATCTACGAGCAGTACTTC. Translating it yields CASSLPYIYEQYF.

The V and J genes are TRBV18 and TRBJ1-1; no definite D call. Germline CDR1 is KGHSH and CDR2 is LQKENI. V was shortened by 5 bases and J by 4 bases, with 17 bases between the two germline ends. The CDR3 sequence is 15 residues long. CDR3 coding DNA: TGTGCCAGCTCAGCAGTAGAGGCAGCGGGCACTGAAGCTTTCTTT. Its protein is CASSAVEAAGTEAFF. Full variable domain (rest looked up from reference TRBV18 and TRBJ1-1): NAGVMQNPRHLVRRRGQEARLRCSPMKGHSHVYWYRQLPEEGLKFMVYLQKENIIDESGMPKERFSAEFPKEGPSILRIQQVVRGDSAAYFCASSAVEAAGTEAFFGQGTRLTVV.

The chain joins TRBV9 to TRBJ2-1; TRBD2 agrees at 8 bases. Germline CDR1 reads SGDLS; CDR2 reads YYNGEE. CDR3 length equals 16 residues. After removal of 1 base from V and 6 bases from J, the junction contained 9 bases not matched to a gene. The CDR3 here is CASSVHPGGGSNEQFF. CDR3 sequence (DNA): TGTGCCAGCAGCGTACACCCCGGGGGGGGGTCCAATGAGCAGTTCTTC.

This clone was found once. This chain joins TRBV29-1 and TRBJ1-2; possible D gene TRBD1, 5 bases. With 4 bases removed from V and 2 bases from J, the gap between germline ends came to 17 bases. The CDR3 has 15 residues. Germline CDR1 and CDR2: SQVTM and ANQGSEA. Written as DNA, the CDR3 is TGCAGCGTTGTCTACTGGGTTTCAGGGAACTATGGCTACACCTTC. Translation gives CSVVYWVSGNYGYTF.

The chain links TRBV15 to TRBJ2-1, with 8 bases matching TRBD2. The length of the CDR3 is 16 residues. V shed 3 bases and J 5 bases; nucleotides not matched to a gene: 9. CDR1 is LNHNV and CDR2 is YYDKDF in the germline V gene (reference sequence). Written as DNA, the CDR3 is TGTGCCACCAGCAGGACGACTAGCGAACCCAACAATGAGCAGTTCTTC. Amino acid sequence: CATSRTTSEPNNEQFF.

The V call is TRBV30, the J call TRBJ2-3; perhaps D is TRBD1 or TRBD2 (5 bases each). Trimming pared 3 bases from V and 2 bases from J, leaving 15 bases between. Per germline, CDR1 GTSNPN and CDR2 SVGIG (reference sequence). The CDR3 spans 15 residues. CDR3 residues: CAWREDTSYTDTQYF. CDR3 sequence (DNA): TGTGCCTGGAGGGAGGACACAAGTTACACAGATACGCAGTATTTT.

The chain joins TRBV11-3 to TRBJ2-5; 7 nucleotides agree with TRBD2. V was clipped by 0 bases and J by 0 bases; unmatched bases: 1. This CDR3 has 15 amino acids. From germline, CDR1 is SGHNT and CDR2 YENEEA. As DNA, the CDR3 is TGTGCCAGCAGCTTAGATAGCGGGTACCAAGAGACCCAGTACTTC. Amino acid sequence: CASSLDSGYQETQYF.

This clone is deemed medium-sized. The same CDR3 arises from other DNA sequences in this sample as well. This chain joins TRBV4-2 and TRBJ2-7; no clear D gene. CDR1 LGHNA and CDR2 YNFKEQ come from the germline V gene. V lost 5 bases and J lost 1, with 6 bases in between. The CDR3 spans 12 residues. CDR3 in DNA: TGTGCCAGCAGCGGTGGATCCTACGAGCAGTACTTC. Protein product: CASSGGSYEQYF.

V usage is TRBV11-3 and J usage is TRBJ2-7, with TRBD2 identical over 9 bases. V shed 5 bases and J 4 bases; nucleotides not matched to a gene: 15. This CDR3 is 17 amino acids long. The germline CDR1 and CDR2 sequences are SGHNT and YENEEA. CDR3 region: CASSPHISGRGAYEQYF. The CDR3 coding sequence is TGTGCCAGCAGCCCCCATATTAGCGGGAGAGGGGCTTACGAGCAGTACTTC.

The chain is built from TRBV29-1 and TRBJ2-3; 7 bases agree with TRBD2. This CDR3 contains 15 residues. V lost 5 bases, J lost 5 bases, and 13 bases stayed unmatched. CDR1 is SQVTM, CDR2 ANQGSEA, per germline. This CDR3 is CSVTNVVGGGDTQYF. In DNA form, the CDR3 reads TGCAGCGTTACAAACGTAGTTGGGGGGGGAGATACGCAGTATTTT.

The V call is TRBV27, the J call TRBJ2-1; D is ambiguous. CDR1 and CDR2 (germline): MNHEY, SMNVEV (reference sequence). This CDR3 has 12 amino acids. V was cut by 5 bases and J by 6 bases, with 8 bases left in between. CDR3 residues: CASSPRLNEQFF. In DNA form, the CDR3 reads TGTGCCAGCAGTCCCCGACTCAATGAGCAGTTCTTC.

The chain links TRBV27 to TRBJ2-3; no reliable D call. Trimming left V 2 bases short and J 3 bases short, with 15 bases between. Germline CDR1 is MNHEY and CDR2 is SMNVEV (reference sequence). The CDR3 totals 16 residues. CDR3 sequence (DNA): TGTGCCAGCAGTTTAAGCAGCGCCAGGCGAACAGATACGCAGTATTTT. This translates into CASSLSSARRTDTQYF.

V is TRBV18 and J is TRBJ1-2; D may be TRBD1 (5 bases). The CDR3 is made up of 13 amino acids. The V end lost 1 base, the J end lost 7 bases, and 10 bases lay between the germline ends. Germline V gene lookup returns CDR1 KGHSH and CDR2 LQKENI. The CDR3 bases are TGTGCCAGCTCACCACGAGGGGATCGTGGCTACACCTTC. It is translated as CASSPRGDRGYTF.

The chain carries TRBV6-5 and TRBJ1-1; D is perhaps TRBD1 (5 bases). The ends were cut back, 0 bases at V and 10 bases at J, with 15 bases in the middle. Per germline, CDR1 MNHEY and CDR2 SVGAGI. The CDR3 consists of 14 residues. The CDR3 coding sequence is TGTGCCAGCAGTTACTCGATGGGGGTTTTGGGAGCTTTCTTT. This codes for CASSYSMGVLGAFF.

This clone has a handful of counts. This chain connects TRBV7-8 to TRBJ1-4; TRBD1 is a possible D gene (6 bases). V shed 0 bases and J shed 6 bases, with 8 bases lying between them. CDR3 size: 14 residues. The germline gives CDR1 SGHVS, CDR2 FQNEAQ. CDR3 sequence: CASSLADSHEKLFF. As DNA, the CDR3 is TGTGCCAGCAGCTTAGCGGACAGCCATGAAAAACTGTTTTTT.

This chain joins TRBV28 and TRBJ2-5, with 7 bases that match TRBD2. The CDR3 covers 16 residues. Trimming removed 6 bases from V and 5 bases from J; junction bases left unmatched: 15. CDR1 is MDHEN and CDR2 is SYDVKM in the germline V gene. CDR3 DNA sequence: TGTGCCAGCAGCAAGGTCGGGGAAGCGGGGTATGAGACCCAGTACTTC. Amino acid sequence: CASSKVGEAGYETQYF. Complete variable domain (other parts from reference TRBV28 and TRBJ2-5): DVKVTQSSRYLVKRTGEKVFLECVQDMDHENMFWYRQDPGLGLRLIYFSYDVKMKEKGDIPEGYSVSREKKERFSLILESASTNQTSMYLCASSKVGEAGYETQYFGPGTRLLVL.